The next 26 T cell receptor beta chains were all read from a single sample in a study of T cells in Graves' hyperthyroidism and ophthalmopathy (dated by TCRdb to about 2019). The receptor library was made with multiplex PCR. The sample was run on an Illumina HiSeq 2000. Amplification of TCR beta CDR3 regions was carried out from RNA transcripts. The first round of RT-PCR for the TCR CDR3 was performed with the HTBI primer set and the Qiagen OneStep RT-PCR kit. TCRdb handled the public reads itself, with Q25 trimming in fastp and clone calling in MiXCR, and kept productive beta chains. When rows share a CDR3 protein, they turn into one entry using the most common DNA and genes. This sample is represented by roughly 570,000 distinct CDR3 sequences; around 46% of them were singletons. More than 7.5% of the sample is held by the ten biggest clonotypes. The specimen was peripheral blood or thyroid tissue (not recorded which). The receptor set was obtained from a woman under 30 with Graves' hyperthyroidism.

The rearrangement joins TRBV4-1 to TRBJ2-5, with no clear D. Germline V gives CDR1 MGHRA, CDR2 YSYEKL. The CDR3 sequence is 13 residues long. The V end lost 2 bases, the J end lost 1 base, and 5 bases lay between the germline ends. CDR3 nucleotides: TGCGCCAGCAGCCAATGGGGCCAAGAGACCCAGTACTTC. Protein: CASSQWGQETQYF.

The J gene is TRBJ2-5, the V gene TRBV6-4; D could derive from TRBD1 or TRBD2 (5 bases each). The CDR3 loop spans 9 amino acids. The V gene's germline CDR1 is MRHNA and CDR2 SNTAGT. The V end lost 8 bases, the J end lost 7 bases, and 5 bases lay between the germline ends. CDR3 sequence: CASGGTQYF. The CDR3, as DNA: TGTGCCAGCGGGGGGACCCAGTACTTC.

The CDR3 coding sequence is TGTGCCAGCTCACCAGACGGCTCTCCAAACACTGAAGCTTTCTTT. Its protein is CASSPDGSPNTEAFF. The chain has TRBV18 and TRBJ1-1; D gene ambiguous. The germline gives CDR1 KGHSH, CDR2 LQKENI. This CDR3 comprises 15 residues. V lost 2 bases and J lost 2, with 12 bases in between.

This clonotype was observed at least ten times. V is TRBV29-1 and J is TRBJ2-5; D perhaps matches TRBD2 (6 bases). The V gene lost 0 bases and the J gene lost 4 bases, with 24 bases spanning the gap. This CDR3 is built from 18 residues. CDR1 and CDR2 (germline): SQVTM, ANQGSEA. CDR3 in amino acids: CSVEDLEGDYQLVETQYF. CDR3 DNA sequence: TGCAGCGTTGAAGATTTGGAGGGTGACTACCAATTGGTAGAGACCCAGTACTTC.

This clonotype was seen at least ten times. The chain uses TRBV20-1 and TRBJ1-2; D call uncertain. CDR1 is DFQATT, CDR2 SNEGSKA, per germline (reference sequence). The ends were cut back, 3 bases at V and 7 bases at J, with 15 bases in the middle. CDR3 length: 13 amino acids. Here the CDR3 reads CSAREGNGSGYTF. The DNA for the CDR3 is TGCAGTGCTAGGGAGGGCAATGGGAGTGGCTACACCTTC.

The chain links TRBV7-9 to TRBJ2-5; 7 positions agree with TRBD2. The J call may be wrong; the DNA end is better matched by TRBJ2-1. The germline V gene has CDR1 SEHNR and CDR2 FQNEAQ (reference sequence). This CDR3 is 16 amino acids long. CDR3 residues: CASSPGSTGGHNEQFF. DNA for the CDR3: TGTGCCAGCAGCCCAGGGTCTACGGGAGGCCACAATGAGCAGTTCTTC.

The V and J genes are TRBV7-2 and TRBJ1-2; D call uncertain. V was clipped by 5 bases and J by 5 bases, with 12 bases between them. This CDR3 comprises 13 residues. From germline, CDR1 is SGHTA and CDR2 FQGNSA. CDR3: CASSQTKGYGYTF. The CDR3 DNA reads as TGTGCCAGCAGCCAGACAAAGGGTTATGGCTACACCTTC. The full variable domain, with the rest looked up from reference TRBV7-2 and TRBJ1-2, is GAGVSQSPSNKVTEKGKDVELRCDPISGHTALYWYRQSLGQGLEFLIYFQGNSAPDKSGLPSDRFSAERTGGSVSTLTIQRTQQEDSAVYLCASSQTKGYGYTFGSGTRLTVV.

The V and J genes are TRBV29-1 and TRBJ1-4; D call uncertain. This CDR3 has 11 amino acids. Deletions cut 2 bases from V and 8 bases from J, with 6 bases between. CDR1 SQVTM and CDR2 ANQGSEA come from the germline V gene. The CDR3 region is CSVEPREKLFF. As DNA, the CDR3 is TGCAGCGTTGAACCTAGGGAAAAACTGTTTTTT.

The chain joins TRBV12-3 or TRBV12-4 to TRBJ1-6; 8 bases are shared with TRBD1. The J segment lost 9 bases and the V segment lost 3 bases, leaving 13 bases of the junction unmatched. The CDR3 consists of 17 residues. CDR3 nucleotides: TGTGCCAGCAGTTTGCGGATTGGACAGGGTCTGAGTTCACCCCTCCACTTT. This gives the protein CASSLRIGQGLSSPLHF.

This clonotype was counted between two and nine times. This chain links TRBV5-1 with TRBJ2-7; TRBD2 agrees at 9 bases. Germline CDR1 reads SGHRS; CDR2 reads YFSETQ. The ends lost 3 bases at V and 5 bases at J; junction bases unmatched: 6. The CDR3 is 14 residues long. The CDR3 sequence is CASSSRSSGDEQYF. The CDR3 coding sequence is TGCGCCAGCAGCTCTAGATCTAGCGGGGACGAGCAGTACTTC. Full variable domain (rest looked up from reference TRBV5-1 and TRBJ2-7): KAGVTQTPRYLIKTRGQQVTLSCSPISGHRSVSWYQQTPGQGLQFLFEYFSETQRNKGNFPGRFSGRQFSNSRSEMNVSTLELGDSALYLCASSSRSSGDEQYFGPGTRLTVT.

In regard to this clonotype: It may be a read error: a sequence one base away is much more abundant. The CDR3 DNA reads TGCAGTGCTGAGACTAGCGGGAATTCTGACGGGGAGCTGTTTTTT. It yields the protein CSAETSGNSDGELFF. This chain joins TRBV20-1 and TRBJ2-2; 11 positions match TRBD2. This CDR3 is 15 amino acids long. The germline gives CDR1 DFQATT, CDR2 SNEGSKA (reference sequence). V trimming: 5 bases; J trimming: 7 bases; junction bases outside the gene matches: 9.

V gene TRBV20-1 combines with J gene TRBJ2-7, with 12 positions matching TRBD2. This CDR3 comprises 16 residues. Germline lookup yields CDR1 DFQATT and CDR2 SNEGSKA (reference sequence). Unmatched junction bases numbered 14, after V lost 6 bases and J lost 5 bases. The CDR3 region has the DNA TGCAGTGCCAGTACCCAAACTAGCGGGAGGTTCGACGAGCAGTACTTC. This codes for CSASTQTSGRFDEQYF.

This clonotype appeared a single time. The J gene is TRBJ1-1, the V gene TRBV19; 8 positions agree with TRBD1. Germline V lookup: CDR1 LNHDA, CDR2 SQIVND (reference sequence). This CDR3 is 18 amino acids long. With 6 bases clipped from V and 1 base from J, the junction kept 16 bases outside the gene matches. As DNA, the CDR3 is TGTGCCAGTAGACCCCCGGGACAGGTATCATTTGGGAACACTGAAGCTTTCTTT. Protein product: CASRPPGQVSFGNTEAFF.

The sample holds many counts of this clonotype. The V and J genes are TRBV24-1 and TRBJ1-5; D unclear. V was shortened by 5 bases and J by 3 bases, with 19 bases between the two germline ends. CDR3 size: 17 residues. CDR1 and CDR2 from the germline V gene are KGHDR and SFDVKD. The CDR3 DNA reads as TGTGCCACCAGTGGGATAGGAGGGATAAGTGACAATCAGCCCCAGCATTTT. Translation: CATSGIGGISDNQPQHF.

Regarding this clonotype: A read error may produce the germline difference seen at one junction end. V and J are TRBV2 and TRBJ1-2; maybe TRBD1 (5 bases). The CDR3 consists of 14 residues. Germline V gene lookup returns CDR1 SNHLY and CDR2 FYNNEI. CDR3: CASSDQGTNYGYIF. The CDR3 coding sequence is TGTGCCAGCAGTGATCAAGGGACTAACTATGGCTACATCTTC.

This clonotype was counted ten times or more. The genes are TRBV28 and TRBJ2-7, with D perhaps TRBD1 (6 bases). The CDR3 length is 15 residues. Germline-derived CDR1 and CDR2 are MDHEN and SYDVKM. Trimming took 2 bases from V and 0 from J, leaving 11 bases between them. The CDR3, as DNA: TGTGCCAGCAGTTTAGCCACGGACAGCTCCTACGAGCAGTACTTC. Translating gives CASSLATDSSYEQYF.

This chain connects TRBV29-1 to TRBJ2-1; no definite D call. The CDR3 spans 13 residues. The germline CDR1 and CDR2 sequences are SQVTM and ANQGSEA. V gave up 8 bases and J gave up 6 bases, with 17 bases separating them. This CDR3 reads CSLLSGTGNEQFF. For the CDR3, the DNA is TGCAGCTTATTGTCTGGTACGGGCAATGAGCAGTTCTTC.

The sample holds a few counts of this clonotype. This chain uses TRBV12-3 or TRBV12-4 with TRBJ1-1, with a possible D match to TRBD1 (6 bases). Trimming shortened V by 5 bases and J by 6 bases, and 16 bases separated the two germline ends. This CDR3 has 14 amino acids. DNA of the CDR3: TGTGCCAGCAGTGAAGACTACAGGGCTCCTGAAGCTTTCTTT. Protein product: CASSEDYRAPEAFF.

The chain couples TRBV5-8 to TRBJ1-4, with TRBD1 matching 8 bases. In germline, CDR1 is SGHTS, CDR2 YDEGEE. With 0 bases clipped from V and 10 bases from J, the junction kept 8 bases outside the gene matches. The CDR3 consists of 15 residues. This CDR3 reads CASSLGGTGSRKLFF. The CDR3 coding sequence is TGTGCCAGCAGCTTGGGGGGGACAGGTAGCCGAAAACTGTTTTTT.

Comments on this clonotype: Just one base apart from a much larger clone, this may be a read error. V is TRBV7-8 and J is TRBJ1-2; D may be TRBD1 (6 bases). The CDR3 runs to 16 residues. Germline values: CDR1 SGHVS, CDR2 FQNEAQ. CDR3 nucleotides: TGTCCCAGCAGCTTAGAGGACCGACAGGCTTGGTCTGGCTACACCTTC. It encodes CPSSLEDRQAWSGYTF. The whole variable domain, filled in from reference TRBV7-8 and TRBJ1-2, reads GAGVSQSPRYKVAKRGQDVALRCDPISGHVSLFWYQQALGQGPEFLTYFQNEAQLDKSGLPSDRFFAERPEGSVSTLKIQRTQQEDSAVYLCPSSLEDRQAWSGYTFGSGTRLTVV.

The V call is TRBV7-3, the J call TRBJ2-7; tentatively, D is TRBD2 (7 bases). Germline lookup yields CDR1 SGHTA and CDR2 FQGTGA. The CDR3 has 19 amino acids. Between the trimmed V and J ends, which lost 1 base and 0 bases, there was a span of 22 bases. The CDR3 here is CASSLKGGPRTKSSYEQYF. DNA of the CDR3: TGTGCCAGCAGCTTAAAGGGGGGGCCCCGGACGAAGAGCTCCTACGAGCAGTACTTC. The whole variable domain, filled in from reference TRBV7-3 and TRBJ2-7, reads GAGVSQTPSNKVTEKGKYVELRCDPISGHTALYWYRQSLGQGPEFLIYFQGTGAADDSGLPNDRFFAVRPEGSVSTLKIQRTERGDSAVYLCASSLKGGPRTKSSYEQYFGPGTRLTVT.

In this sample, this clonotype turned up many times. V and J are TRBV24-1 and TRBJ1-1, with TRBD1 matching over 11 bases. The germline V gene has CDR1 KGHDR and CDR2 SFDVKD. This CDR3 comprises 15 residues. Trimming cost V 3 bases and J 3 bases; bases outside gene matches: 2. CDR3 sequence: CATSDGTGGDTEAFF. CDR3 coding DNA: TGTGCCACCAGTGATGGGACAGGGGGGGACACTGAAGCTTTCTTT.

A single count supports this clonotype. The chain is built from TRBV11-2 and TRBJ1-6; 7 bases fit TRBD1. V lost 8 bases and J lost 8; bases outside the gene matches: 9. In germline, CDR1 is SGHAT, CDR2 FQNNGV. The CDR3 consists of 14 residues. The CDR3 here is CASSNRGPDSPLHF. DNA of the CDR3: TGTGCCAGCTCGAATAGGGGGCCGGATTCACCCCTCCACTTT.

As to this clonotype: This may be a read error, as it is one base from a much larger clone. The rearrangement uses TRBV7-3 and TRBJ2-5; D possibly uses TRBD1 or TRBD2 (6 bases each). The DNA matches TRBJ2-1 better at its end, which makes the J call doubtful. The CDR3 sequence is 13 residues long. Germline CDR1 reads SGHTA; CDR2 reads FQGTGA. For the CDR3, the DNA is TGTGCCAGCAGCCCATCGCAAGGAGGGGGGCAGTTCTTC. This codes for CASSPSQGGGQFF.

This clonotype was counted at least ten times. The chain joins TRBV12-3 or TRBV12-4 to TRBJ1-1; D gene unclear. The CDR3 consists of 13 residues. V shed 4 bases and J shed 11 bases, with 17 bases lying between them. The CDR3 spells CASSSGAPMKAFF. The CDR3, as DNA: TGTGCCAGCAGTTCAGGAGCCCCAATGAAGGCTTTCTTT.

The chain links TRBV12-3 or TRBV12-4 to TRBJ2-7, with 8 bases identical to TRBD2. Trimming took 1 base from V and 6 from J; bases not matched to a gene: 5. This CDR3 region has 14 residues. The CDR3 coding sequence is TGTGCCAGCAGTTTAGGGCAGCGGGGGTCCGAGCAGTACTTC. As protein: CASSLGQRGSEQYF.